These T cell receptor beta chains were read from a single sample in a study of T-cell reconstitution after alpha-beta-depleted transplantation in children. TCRdb reprocessed the PCR reads with MiXCR, giving one entry per CDR3 protein. The table shows more than 400,000 distinct CDR3 sequences, with about 10% occurring only once. Specimen: PBMCs, mostly from graft donor cells, collected 180 days after TCRalphabeta/CD19-depleted stem cell transplant. The source is a female patient aged 2 to 10 who had a stem cell transplant for aplastic anemia, so the T cells may come from the graft donor. The CDR3 runs from the conserved cysteine through the conserved F or W. D genes are given only for firm matches. Size tells how often a clone was seen (once, few, many) or the class of an expanded clone, and some rows leave it out.

abundance: few; v_gene: TRBV12-3/TRBV12-4; len: 14; d_gene: NA; j_gene: TRBJ2-7; CDR3aa: CASSLRVGPYEQYF; CDR3nt: TGTGCCAGCAGTTTAAGGGTAGGGCCCTACGAGCAGTACTTC
abundance: NA; v_gene: TRBV29-1; len: 13; d_gene: TRBD1; j_gene: TRBJ1-5; CDR3aa: CSAGQGGNQPQHF; CDR3nt: TGCAGCGCCGGACAGGGGGGGAATCAGCCCCAGCATTTT
abundance: many; v_gene: TRBV7-2; len: 16; d_gene: NA; j_gene: TRBJ1-6; CDR3aa: CASKKEGGMRNSPLHF; CDR3nt: TGTGCCAGTAAAAAGGAGGGTGGTATGAGGAATTCACCCCTCCACTTT
abundance: few; v_gene: TRBV5-1; len: 15; d_gene: NA; j_gene: TRBJ2-5; CDR3aa: CASSLVSGGRETQYF; CDR3nt: TGCGCCAGCAGCTTAGTGTCTGGGGGCCGGGAGACCCAGTACTTC
abundance: few; v_gene: TRBV7-2; len: 17; d_gene: TRBD2; j_gene: TRBJ2-7; CDR3aa: CASSYKTSSGKGYEQYF; CDR3nt: TGTGCCAGCAGCTATAAAACTAGCAGCGGGAAAGGGTACGAGCAGTACTTC
abundance: NA; v_gene: TRBV4-3; len: 15; d_gene: NA; j_gene: TRBJ1-1; CDR3aa: CASSQDRGANTEAFF; CDR3nt: TGCGCCAGCAGCCAAGATAGGGGGGCGAACACTGAAGCTTTCTTT
abundance: few; v_gene: TRBV7-2; len: 17; d_gene: NA; j_gene: TRBJ2-3; CDR3aa: CASRPRTGQSSTDTQYF; CDR3nt: TGTGCCAGCAGGCCCCGAACTGGACAATCTAGCACAGATACGCAGTATTTT
abundance: NA; v_gene: TRBV7-2; len: 15; d_gene: NA; j_gene: TRBJ1-5; CDR3aa: CASSLGGDSNQPQHF; CDR3nt: TGTGCCAGCAGCTTAGGGGGGGATAGCAATCAGCCCCAGCATTTT
abundance: NA; v_gene: TRBV12-3/TRBV12-4; len: 13; d_gene: NA; j_gene: TRBJ2-1; CDR3aa: CASSPLRYNEQFF; CDR3nt: TGTGCCAGCAGCCCCTTAAGATACAATGAGCAGTTCTTC
abundance: NA; v_gene: TRBV6-5; len: 13; d_gene: NA; j_gene: TRBJ2-5; CDR3aa: CASSYSTWETQYF; CDR3nt: TGTGCCAGCAGTTACAGCACGTGGGAGACCCAGTACTTC
abundance: NA; v_gene: TRBV7-2; len: 15; d_gene: TRBD2; j_gene: TRBJ2-7; CDR3aa: CASSGRLAFTYEQYF; CDR3nt: TGTGCCAGCAGCGGACGACTAGCGTTTACCTACGAGCAGTACTTC
abundance: many; v_gene: TRBV5-1; len: 16; d_gene: NA; j_gene: TRBJ2-3; CDR3aa: CASSSTRGGGTDTQYF; CDR3nt: TGCGCCAGCAGTTCCACGAGGGGTGGCGGCACAGATACGCAGTATTTT
abundance: NA; v_gene: TRBV7-9; len: 14; d_gene: NA; j_gene: TRBJ2-5; CDR3aa: CASSPPGGRGTQYF; CDR3nt: TGTGCCAGCAGCCCGCCTGGGGGCCGGGGGACCCAGTACTTC
abundance: NA; v_gene: TRBV20-1; len: 13; d_gene: NA; j_gene: TRBJ2-3; CDR3aa: CSVPSIRTDTQYF; CDR3nt: TGCAGTGTTCCTAGCATCAGGACAGATACGCAGTATTTT
abundance: few; v_gene: TRBV2; len: 13; d_gene: NA; j_gene: TRBJ2-1; CDR3aa: CASSEALGDEQFF; CDR3nt: TGTGCCAGCAGTGAAGCTTTAGGGGATGAGCAGTTCTTC
abundance: many; v_gene: TRBV5-5; len: 17; d_gene: TRBD2; j_gene: TRBJ2-1; CDR3aa: CASSGGTSGRRYNEQFF; CDR3nt: TGTGCCAGCAGCGGTGGGACTAGCGGGAGAAGATACAATGAGCAGTTCTTC
abundance: NA; v_gene: TRBV6-5; len: 16; d_gene: NA; j_gene: TRBJ2-1; CDR3aa: CASSYSPWSRDNEQFF; CDR3nt: TGTGCCAGCAGTTACTCCCCCTGGTCGCGGGACAATGAGCAGTTCTTC
abundance: few; v_gene: TRBV12-3/TRBV12-4; len: 17; d_gene: NA; j_gene: TRBJ2-4; CDR3aa: CASSLLQRAAAKNIQYF; CDR3nt: TGTGCCAGCAGTTTATTGCAGAGAGCCGCGGCCAAAAACATTCAGTACTTC
abundance: few; v_gene: TRBV6-2/TRBV6-3; len: 14; d_gene: NA; j_gene: TRBJ2-2; CDR3aa: CASHLAVHTGELFF; CDR3nt: TGTGCCAGCCACCTTGCGGTACACACCGGGGAGCTGTTTTTT
abundance: few; v_gene: TRBV6-5; len: 13; d_gene: NA; j_gene: TRBJ2-1; CDR3aa: CASRPSLYNEQFF; CDR3nt: TGTGCCAGCAGACCTTCCCTGTACAATGAGCAGTTCTTC
abundance: NA; v_gene: TRBV6-1; len: 15; d_gene: NA; j_gene: TRBJ2-6; CDR3aa: CASRGRDTGANVLTF; CDR3nt: TGTGCCAGCAGAGGCCGGGACACTGGGGCCAACGTCCTGACTTTC
abundance: few; v_gene: TRBV2; len: 12; d_gene: NA; j_gene: TRBJ2-5; CDR3aa: CASAPRQETQYF; CDR3nt: TGTGCCAGCGCGCCCCGGCAAGAGACCCAGTACTTC
abundance: NA; v_gene: TRBV9; len: 15; d_gene: NA; j_gene: TRBJ2-5; CDR3aa: CASSVAAGLQETQYF; CDR3nt: TGTGCCAGCAGCGTAGCGGCTGGGCTTCAAGAGACCCAGTACTTC
abundance: NA; v_gene: TRBV4-3; len: 17; d_gene: NA; j_gene: TRBJ2-1; CDR3aa: CASSLRLNYPQNNEQFF; CDR3nt: TGCGCCAGCAGCCTCCGCTTAAACTACCCCCAGAACAATGAGCAGTTCTTC
abundance: NA; v_gene: TRBV12-3/TRBV12-4; len: 17; d_gene: TRBD2; j_gene: TRBJ2-5; CDR3aa: CASSLVGGGRSQETQYF; CDR3nt: TGTGCCAGCAGTTTAGTAGGAGGCGGGAGAAGTCAAGAGACCCAGTACTTC
abundance: many; v_gene: TRBV5-1; len: 14; d_gene: NA; j_gene: TRBJ1-1; CDR3aa: CASSLGSEETEAFF; CDR3nt: TGCGCCAGCAGCTTAGGATCGGAGGAGACTGAAGCTTTCTTT
abundance: many; v_gene: TRBV7-2; len: 14; d_gene: NA; j_gene: TRBJ2-5; CDR3aa: CASSPSRAQETQYF; CDR3nt: TGTGCCAGCAGCCCCTCCAGGGCTCAAGAGACCCAGTACTTC